One and the same sample provided the 19 T cell receptor beta chains below, sequenced in a study of read filtering for tumor transcriptome and immune sequencing (dated by TCRdb to 2019 to 2021). Reads for this sample came from an Illumina HiSeq 4000. TCR libraries were built from 400 ng RNA with the Immunoverse kit, using molecular barcoded adaptors covering alpha/delta and beta/gamma chains. The public sequencing data were trimmed at Q25 with fastp and processed into clonotypes with MiXCR by TCRdb, which kept only in-frame beta chains. Each entry merges the rows of one CDR3 protein and shows their most common DNA and genes. This sample lists around 35,000 distinct CDR3 sequences; roughly 13% were detected once. The ten largest clones add up to about 39% of the sample. Sample: a population of CD138-negative cells sorted from bone marrow. Reading the label with the study, this specimen's cell subset or site is: bone marrow mononuclear cells depleted of CD138+ plasma/myeloma cells by negative magnetic selection. Receptors originate from a donor at least 40 years old with multiple myeloma.

The chain employs TRBV5-4 and TRBJ1-2; 9 positions agree with TRBD1. With V trimmed by 3 bases and J by 5 bases, 11 bases remained unmatched. Looked up from germline, CDR1 is SGHNT and CDR2 is YYREEE (reference sequence). The CDR3 spans 16 residues. The CDR3 DNA reads as TGTGCCAGCAGCTGGGGGGGACAGGGCGGACAATATGGCTACACCTTC. It translates to CASSWGGQGGQYGYTF. The full variable domain, rest sourced from reference TRBV5-4 and TRBJ1-2, is ETGVTQSPTHLIKTRGQQVTLRCSSQSGHNTVSWYQQALGQGPQFIFQYYREEENGRGNFPPRFSGLQFPNYSSELNVNALELDDSALYLCASSWGGQGGQYGYTFGSGTRLTVV.

This clonotype came up many times. The gene calls are TRBV20-1 and TRBJ1-5; 7 nucleotides line up with TRBD1. The germline gives CDR1 DFQATT, CDR2 SNEGSKA (reference sequence). The CDR3 length is 14 residues. The V segment lost 6 bases and the J segment 6 bases; nucleotides outside the gene matches: 11. CDR3 protein: CSATTGDSSQPQHF. CDR3 in DNA: TGCAGTGCCACCACGGGGGACAGCTCTCAGCCCCAGCATTTT.

This clonotype has at least ten counts. The chain links TRBV5-6 to TRBJ2-7; a weak D match, TRBD1 (5 bases). The V and J ends lost 1 base and 2 bases respectively, with 7 bases between them. CDR3 length equals 13 residues. CDR1 SGHDT and CDR2 YYEEEE come from the germline V gene. In nucleotides, the CDR3 is TGTGCCAGCAGCTTGCAGGGTACCTACGAGCAGTACTTC. Translated, it gives CASSLQGTYEQYF.

V gene TRBV7-2 combines with J gene TRBJ1-6; D ambiguous. V was pared by 8 bases and J by 10 bases, with 3 bases between. Germline V gives CDR1 SGHTA, CDR2 FQGNSA. The CDR3 is 9 amino acids. The CDR3 DNA sequence: TGTGCCAGCGGATCACCCCTCCACTTT. This sequence encodes CASGSPLHF.

As concerns this clonotype: With a far larger clone one base away, a read error is the likely cause. V usage is TRBV11-3 and J usage is TRBJ2-1; maybe TRBD2 (5 bases). The germline V gene encodes CDR1 SGHNT and CDR2 YENEEA. The CDR3 has 17 amino acids. Here the CDR3 DNA reads TGTGCCAGCAGCTCCCGCTCCCGCTCGGGGTCCTACAATGAGGAGTTCTTC. Amino acids: CASSSRSRSGSYNEEFF.

This clonotype has ten or more counts. The chain has TRBV7-9 and TRBJ2-1, with no clear D. The ends were cut back, 1 base at V and 7 bases at J, with 11 bases in the middle. This CDR3 spans 14 amino acids. The germline CDR1 and CDR2 sequences are SEHNR and FQNEAQ (reference sequence). DNA for the CDR3: TGTGCCAGCAGCTTAGGGGCAGTACTAAATGAGCAGTTCTTC. As protein: CASSLGAVLNEQFF. Complete variable domain (other parts from reference TRBV7-9 and TRBJ2-1): DTGVSQNPRHKITKRGQNVTFRCDPISEHNRLYWYRQTLGQGPEFLTYFQNEAQLEKSRLLSDRFSAERPKGSFSTLEIQRTEQGDSAMYLCASSLGAVLNEQFFGPGTRLTVL.

This clonotype occurred many times. The rearrangement uses TRBV9 and TRBJ2-7, with D perhaps matching TRBD1 (6 bases). Deletions cut 0 bases from V and 3 bases from J, with 10 bases between. Germline V CDR1 and CDR2: SGDLS, YYNGEE. The CDR3 extends over 14 amino acids. CDR3 region: CASSVGPDSYEQYF. The CDR3 nucleotides read TGTGCCAGCAGCGTAGGCCCGGACAGCTACGAGCAGTACTTC.

This clonotype was counted only a few times. It may be a read error: a sequence one base away is much more abundant. The chain employs TRBV7-3 and TRBJ1-1; D might be TRBD1 (6 bases). Per the germline V gene, CDR1 is SGHTA and CDR2 is FQGTGA. Trimming cost V 5 bases and J 1 base, with 11 bases left between them. CDR3 length equals 14 residues. In nucleotides, the CDR3 is TGTGCCAGCAGCATAGCAGGGGCGAACACTGAAGCTTTCTTT. It translates to CASSIAGANTEAFF.

This clonotype has just a few counts. This chain links TRBV29-1 with TRBJ2-7, with TRBD1 matching 8 bases. The V gene's germline CDR1 is SQVTM and CDR2 ANQGSEA. J was trimmed by 0 bases and V by 7 bases; bases with no gene match: 5. The CDR3 is made up of 13 amino acids. CDR3 loop: CSAAGQGSYEQYF. In DNA form, the CDR3 reads TGCAGCGCCGCTGGACAGGGCTCCTACGAGCAGTACTTC.

This clonotype was observed at least ten times. The chain's CDR3 is CAWQAVNNEQFF. CDR3 nucleotide sequence: TGTGCCTGGCAGGCTGTGAACAATGAGCAGTTCTTC. V is TRBV30 and J is TRBJ2-1; D call uncertain. Trimming took off 5 bases at V and 5 bases at J, with 10 bases between the two ends. CDR1 is GTSNPN, CDR2 SVGIG, per germline (reference sequence). This CDR3 contains 12 residues.

This clonotype was found many times. The junction departs from germline at one end; a sequencing error may be responsible. CDR3 protein: CSSTFGEKLFF. In nucleotides, the CDR3 is TGCAGCTCAACATTCGGTGAAAAGCTGTTTTTT. The chain carries TRBV29-1 and TRBJ1-4, with unresolved D. Germline V gene sequence: CDR1 SQVTM, CDR2 ANQGSEA. This CDR3 is 11 amino acids long. The whole variable domain, remainder taken from reference TRBV29-1 and TRBJ1-4, is SAVISQKPSRDICQRGTSLTIQCQVDSQVTMMFWYRQQPGQSLTLIATANQGSEATYESGFVIDKFPISRPNLTFSTLTVSNMSPEDSSIYLCSSTFGEKLFFGSGTQLSVL.

This clonotype has more than one count but fewer than ten. This sequence may be a read error, since a much larger clone differs from it by one base. The genes are TRBV7-2 and TRBJ1-4; D is unclear. In germline, CDR1 is SGHTA, CDR2 FQGNSA. The CDR3 loop spans 13 amino acids. V was shortened by 4 bases and J by 5 bases, with 8 bases between the two germline ends. DNA of the CDR3: TGTGCCAGCAGCTCAGTTAGGAATGAAAAACTGTTTTTT. It specifies CASSSVRNEKLFF.

This clonotype occurred a few times. The junction shows a germline mismatch at one end, possibly a read error. The chain combines TRBV13 with TRBJ2-6; possible D gene TRBD2, 6 bases. Germline CDR1 is PRHDT and CDR2 is FYEKMQ (reference sequence). The CDR3 is 17 residues long. As DNA, the CDR3 is TGTGCCGGCAGCCCCCCGGAGGGGACGGTGGGGGCCAACGTCCTGACTTTC. Protein product: CAGSPPEGTVGANVLTF. Together with reference TRBV13 and TRBJ2-6, the CDR3 gives the full variable domain: AAGVIQSPRHLIKEKRETATLKCYPIPRHDTVYWYQQGPGQDPQFLISFYEKMQSDKGSIPDRFSAQQFSDYHSELNMSSLELGDSALYFCAGSPPEGTVGANVLTFGAGSRLTVL.

This chain uses TRBV4-3 with TRBJ2-3; tentative D call: TRBD2 (5 bases). Germline CDR1 reads LGHNA; CDR2 reads YSLEER. This CDR3 region has 17 residues. Trimming removed 0 bases from V and 4 bases from J, with 17 bases in between. This CDR3 reads CASSQDFGGGSPDTQYF. The CDR3 bases are TGCGCCAGCAGCCAAGATTTCGGAGGAGGAAGTCCAGATACGCAGTATTTT.

This clonotype was seen repeatedly, ten times or more. The chain combines TRBV20-1 with TRBJ1-1; the match to TRBD1 covers 9 bases. Germline lookup yields CDR1 DFQATT and CDR2 SNEGSKA (reference sequence). This CDR3 is 16 amino acids long. With 5 bases clipped from V and 3 bases from J, the junction kept 13 bases outside the gene matches. The CDR3: CSAGRTGVVSHTEAFF. The CDR3 nucleotides read TGCAGTGCTGGACGGACAGGGGTTGTGTCTCACACTGAAGCTTTCTTT.

This clonotype showed up many times. The V gene is TRBV7-2, the J gene TRBJ2-5; TRBD1 matches 8 bases. The CDR3 contains 16 residues. J gave up 6 bases and V 2 bases, and 11 bases lay outside the gene matches. CDR1 is SGHTA, CDR2 FQGNSA, per germline. Written as DNA, the CDR3 is TGTGCCAGCAGCTTAAGATCCCGGACAGGGAGGCAGACCCAGTACTTC. As protein: CASSLRSRTGRQTQYF.

This clonotype was counted at least ten times. V gene TRBV23-1 combines with J gene TRBJ1-5; tentative D call: TRBD1 (5 bases). TRBV23-1 carries the ORF label, with uncertain function. V shed 6 bases and J shed 0 bases, with 6 bases lying between them. The CDR3 runs to 13 residues. DNA of the CDR3: TGCGCCAGCAGGACAGATAGCAATCAGCCCCAGCATTTT. Its protein is CASRTDSNQPQHF.

Remarks on this clonotype: A much more abundant neighbour one base away suggests this may be a read error. Because it lacks the conserved phenylalanine or tryptophan at the end, this CDR3 is likely a read error. It is unclear where the CDR3 begins or ends on the DNA, so no DNA is shown, and the CDR3 is as TCRdb lists it. This chain joins TRBV12-3 or TRBV12-4 and TRBJ2-1. The CDR3 length equals 16 residues, ends included. CDR3 loop: CASSLGSQPRSNERFS.

The chain joins TRBV2 to TRBJ2-2, with a possible D match to TRBD1 (5 bases). The CDR3 totals 15 residues. V lost 5 bases and J lost 8, with 18 bases in between. Germline V CDR1 and CDR2: SNHLY, FYNNEI. CDR3: CASSSPGIKTGELFF. DNA of the CDR3: TGTGCCAGCAGTAGCCCAGGGATAAAGACGGGGGAGCTGTTTTTT. The full variable domain, with the rest looked up from reference TRBV2 and TRBJ2-2, is EPEVTQTPSHQVTQMGQEVILRCVPISNHLYFYWYRQILGQKVEFLVSFYNNEISEKSEIFDDQFSVERPDGSNFTLKIRSTKLEDSAMYFCASSSPGIKTGELFFGEGSRLTVL.